Below, 22 T cell receptor beta chains from the same sample are listed, as sequenced in a study of cytotoxic CD8 clonotypes in ibrutinib-treated CLL (dated by TCRdb to the early 2020s). The sample's time point, from its label and the paper: eleven to twelve months on ibrutinib. Library generation was performed with the immunoSEQ multiplex PCR assay. What TCRdb holds here is the immuneACCESS table cut down to in-frame rearrangements. Part of the clones is not present; checked against another copy, under half of the missing clones reflect an unresolved V gene, and the others are unexplained. This sample gives around 70,000 clones in total; about nine tenths of them show up just once. The top ten constitute approximately 3.1% of the sample. Sample: PBMCs, taken after 12 months of ibrutinib treatment. Every receptor here comes from a human donor with chronic lymphocytic leukemia.

This clone appeared a single time. The chain joins TRBV9 to TRBJ2-1; D is undetermined. In germline, CDR1 is SGDLS, CDR2 YYNGEE. Trimming pared 2 bases from V and 10 bases from J, leaving 25 bases between. This CDR3 is 17 amino acids long. For the CDR3, the DNA is TGTGCCAGCAGCGTCGACCCAGGCGTTACTCACGGTGGGGAGCAGTTCTTC. Translated: CASSVDPGVTHGGEQFF.

J is TRBJ1-2 and V is TRBV2; TRBD1 matches at 10 bases. Per germline, CDR1 SNHLY and CDR2 FYNNEI. Losses at the gene ends were 5 bases for V and 2 bases for J; bases not matched to a gene: 5. The CDR3 length is 15 residues. CDR3 protein: CASSPWDRGNYGYTF. In DNA, the CDR3 is TGTGCCAGCAGTCCTTGGGACAGGGGAAACTATGGCTACACCTTC.

This chain joins TRBV19 and TRBJ2-2; 11 bases line up with TRBD2. V lost 3 bases, J lost 5 bases, and 5 bases stayed unmatched. The CDR3 contains 16 residues. Germline V CDR1 and CDR2: LNHDA, SQIVND (reference sequence). CDR3 sequence: CASSIPTSGGTGELFF. For the CDR3, the DNA is TGTGCCAGTAGTATCCCAACTAGCGGGGGTACCGGGGAGCTGTTTTTT.

The chain has TRBV21-1 and TRBJ2-7. TRBV21-1 is noted as a pseudogene. The CDR3 is made up of 15 amino acids. CDR3 nucleotide sequence: TGTGCCAGCAGCAAAGACCGGTGTGGACGGTACGAGCAGTACTTC. Amino acids: CASSKDRCGRYEQYF.

This clone appeared a few times. The chain uses TRBV6-1 and TRBJ1-2; the match to TRBD1 covers 10 bases. The V gene end was trimmed by 8 bases and the J gene end by 1 base; junction bases not matched to a gene: 4. Germline V lookup: CDR1 MNHNS, CDR2 SASEGT. The CDR3 totals 14 residues. CDR3: CASAGTGVNYGYTF. For the CDR3, the DNA is TGTGCCAGCGCCGGGACAGGGGTTAACTATGGCTACACCTTC.

The chain couples TRBV7-9 to TRBJ2-7, with D possibly TRBD2 on 5 matching bases. This CDR3 comprises 14 residues. V was clipped by 5 bases and J by 3 bases, with 14 bases between them. CDR1 is SEHNR and CDR2 is FQNEAQ in the germline V gene (reference sequence). The CDR3 DNA reads TGTGCCAGCAGCCCCGGGGTGCGGAACTACGAGCAGTACTTC. Residues: CASSPGVRNYEQYF.

V is TRBV5-5 and J is TRBJ1-5, with 7 nucleotides matching TRBD1. Germline trimming cut 4 bases from V and 2 bases from J; bases unmatched to any gene: 6. Germline V gene data show CDR1 as SGHKS and CDR2 as YYEKEE (reference sequence). The CDR3 sequence is 15 residues long. The chain's CDR3 is CASSPITGGNQPQHF. In nucleotides, the CDR3 is TGTGCCAGCAGCCCCATAACAGGGGGCAATCAGCCCCAGCATTTT.

CDR3: CATKTGVIGELFF. In DNA, the CDR3 is TGTGCCACCAAAACAGGGGTTATCGGGGAGCTGTTTTTT. This sequence joins TRBV15 and TRBJ2-2; TRBD1 aligns across 7 bases. The germline CDR1 and CDR2 sequences are LNHNV and YYDKDF (reference sequence). This CDR3 spans 13 amino acids. The V segment lost 7 bases and the J segment 7 bases; nucleotides outside the gene matches: 6.

The rearrangement joins TRBV6-5 to TRBJ1-2, with D tentatively TRBD1 (5 bases). From germline, CDR1 is MNHEY and CDR2 SVGAGI. Trimming took off 0 bases at V and 4 bases at J, with 6 bases between the two ends. The CDR3 spans 13 residues. The chain's CDR3 is CASSYSGGYGYTF. The CDR3 nucleotides read TGTGCCAGCAGTTACTCTGGGGGCTATGGCTACACCTTC.

V usage is TRBV10-1 and J usage is TRBJ1-4; D gene ambiguous. This CDR3 contains 13 residues. CDR1 WNHNN and CDR2 SYGVQD come from the germline V gene (reference sequence). Trimming left V 10 bases short and J 5 bases short, with 14 bases between. The chain's CDR3 is CAKTRRENEKLFF. The DNA of the CDR3 is TGCGCCAAAACACGTCGTGAAAATGAAAAACTGTTTTTT.

The chain has TRBV19 and TRBJ2-3; D is unclear. This CDR3 is built from 14 residues. Germline loops: CDR1 LNHDA, CDR2 SQIVND (reference sequence). The V gene lost 8 bases and the J gene lost 0 bases, with 12 bases spanning the gap. For the CDR3, the DNA is TGTGCCAGTGGGGTCTCTCTTAGCACAGATACGCAGTATTTT. This encodes CASGVSLSTDTQYF.

The rearrangement uses TRBV7-9 and TRBJ1-2, with D possibly TRBD1 on 5 matching bases. Germline assignment: CDR1 SEHNR and CDR2 FQNEAQ (reference sequence). The CDR3 contains 14 residues. V lost 3 bases, J lost 6 bases, and 14 bases lay in between. CDR3 in amino acids: CASSLWGRADGYTF. The CDR3 bases are TGTGCCAGCAGCTTGTGGGGCAGGGCGGATGGCTACACCTTC.

The rearrangement joins TRBV19 to TRBJ1-4, with TRBD1 identical over 10 bases. The CDR3 length is 16 residues. After removal of 5 bases from V and 7 bases from J, the junction contained 10 bases not matched to a gene. Germline V gene lookup returns CDR1 LNHDA and CDR2 SQIVND (reference sequence). The CDR3 DNA reads as TGTGCCAGTAGTCCCTCCTGGGGACAGGGGTCTGAAAAACTGTTTTTT. This translates into CASSPSWGQGSEKLFF.

This chain connects TRBV11-2 to TRBJ2-2, with D unresolved. The CDR3 has 14 amino acids. Germline V gene lookup returns CDR1 SGHAT and CDR2 FQNNGV. Trimming pared 4 bases from V and 2 bases from J, leaving 8 bases between. CDR3 region: CASSWRGNTGELFF. CDR3 bases: TGTGCCAGCAGCTGGCGAGGAAACACCGGGGAGCTGTTTTTT. The variable domain in full, with the rest retrieved from reference TRBV11-2 and TRBJ2-2, is EAGVAQSPRYKIIEKRQSVAFWCNPISGHATLYWYQQILGQGPKLLIQFQNNGVVDDSQLPKDRFSAERLKGVDSTLKIQPAKLEDSAVYLCASSWRGNTGELFFGEGSRLTVL.

CDR3 sequence: CASSLAGVQETQYF. The CDR3 region has the DNA TGTGCCAGCAGCTTAGCGGGCGTCCAAGAGACCCAGTACTTC. V is TRBV5-4 and J is TRBJ2-5; perhaps TRBD2 as D (6 bases). Germline loops: CDR1 SGHNT, CDR2 YYREEE (reference sequence). The CDR3 has 14 residues. Between the trimmed V and J ends, which lost 2 bases and 1 base, there was a span of 9 bases.

The chain uses TRBV5-1 and TRBJ1-3; D is undetermined. Between the trimmed V and J ends, which lost 4 bases and 0 bases, there was a span of 14 bases. The CDR3 covers 16 residues. Germline assignment: CDR1 SGHRS and CDR2 YFSETQ. The CDR3 coding sequence is TGCGCCAGCAGCCCTCTGTTTGAGGGCTCTGGAAACACCATATATTTT. It encodes CASSPLFEGSGNTIYF.

This sequence joins TRBV7-8 and TRBJ2-3; D is ambiguous. Germline values: CDR1 SGHVS, CDR2 FQNEAQ. V gave up 4 bases and J gave up 0 bases, with 17 bases separating them. The CDR3 is made up of 17 amino acids. The CDR3 sequence is CASSSRWGGFSTDTQYF. Written as DNA, the CDR3 is TGTGCCAGCAGCTCGAGGTGGGGTGGGTTTAGCACAGATACGCAGTATTTT.

The CDR3 DNA reads as TGTGCCAGCTCACTCGGGGGCGAGCAGTACTTC. Protein product: CASSLGGEQYF. The chain carries TRBV18 and TRBJ2-7; a weak D match, TRBD2 (6 bases). Trimming removed 4 bases from V and 6 bases from J, with 7 bases in between. The germline V gene has CDR1 KGHSH and CDR2 LQKENI. The CDR3 sequence is 11 residues long.

The chain carries TRBV11-2 and TRBJ2-6; D is unresolved. The V gene's germline CDR1 is SGHAT and CDR2 FQNNGV. The length of the CDR3 is 14 residues. V was shortened by 10 bases and J by 0 bases, with 10 bases between the two germline ends. The CDR3 is CATSLSSGANVLTF. The CDR3 DNA follows: TGTGCCACAAGTCTAAGCTCTGGGGCCAACGTCCTGACTTTC.

This rearrangement joins TRBV2 to TRBJ2-7; either TRBD1 or TRBD2 may fit D (5 bases each). Germline loops: CDR1 SNHLY, CDR2 FYNNEI. Trimming removed 2 bases at V and 4 bases at J, with 12 bases between. This CDR3 comprises 14 residues. In DNA form, the CDR3 reads TGTGCCAGCAGTGAACAGGGAGTGCTTTACGAGCAGTACTTC. Protein: CASSEQGVLYEQYF. The complete variable domain, with remaining parts taken from reference TRBV2 and TRBJ2-7, reads EPEVTQTPSHQVTQMGQEVILRCVPISNHLYFYWYRQILGQKVEFLVSFYNNEISEKSEIFDDQFSVERPDGSNFTLKIRSTKLEDSAMYFCASSEQGVLYEQYFGPGTRLTVT.

V is TRBV6-5 and J is TRBJ2-7, with a possible D match to TRBD2 (6 bases). Trimming removed 7 bases at V and 5 bases at J, with 18 bases between. In germline, CDR1 is MNHEY, CDR2 SVGAGI. The CDR3 length is 14 residues. The CDR3 region has the DNA TGTGCCAGCATCGGGGGACCGTCTGGGCACGAGCAGTACTTC. Amino acid sequence: CASIGGPSGHEQYF.

The chain combines TRBV5-5 with TRBJ2-6; D remains ambiguous. Germline V gives CDR1 SGHKS, CDR2 YYEKEE (reference sequence). The CDR3 spans 17 residues. V was trimmed by 0 bases and J by 3 bases, leaving 13 bases between them. Here the CDR3 reads CASSLVDPVVGANVLTF. For the CDR3, the DNA is TGTGCCAGCAGCTTGGTGGACCCGGTGGTTGGGGCCAACGTCCTGACTTTC.